A single T cell receptor beta chain is shown here with its context. Amplification used 60 Vbeta primers and 13 Jbeta primers. Assay used: immunoSEQ multiplex PCR; TCRdb lists only in-frame clones, some missing. The repertoire includes fewer than 150,000 clones, 65% to 80% of them detected once, and 6% to 7.5% sits in the top ten. This record comes from a study of cytomegalovirus exposure and HLA in healthy donors. Germline V gives CDR1 SEHNR, CDR2 FQNEAQ (reference sequence). The V gene end was trimmed by 7 bases and the J gene end by 8 bases; junction bases not matched to a gene: 11. The CDR3 runs 14 residues.

The specimen was PBMCs. The chain couples TRBV7-9 to TRBJ2-1, with 7 nucleotides matching TRBD2. This sequence originates from a man aged 35 to 55 in good health and CMV-seropositive. CDR3 protein: CASTPRGREDEQFF. The CDR3 nucleotides read TGTGCCAGCACCCCCCGGGGGAGGGAGGATGAGCAGTTCTTC.